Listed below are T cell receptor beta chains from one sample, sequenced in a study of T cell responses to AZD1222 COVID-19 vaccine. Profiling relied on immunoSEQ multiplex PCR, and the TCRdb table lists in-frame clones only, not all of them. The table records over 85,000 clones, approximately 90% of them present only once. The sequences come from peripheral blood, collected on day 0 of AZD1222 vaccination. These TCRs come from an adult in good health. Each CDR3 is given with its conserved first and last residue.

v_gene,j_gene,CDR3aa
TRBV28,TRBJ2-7,CASSSRTGSSYEQYF
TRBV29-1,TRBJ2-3,CSVSTSGRTDTQYF
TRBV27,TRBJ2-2,CASSGTGYTGELFF
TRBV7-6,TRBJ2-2,CASSRTSGTNLGANTGELFF
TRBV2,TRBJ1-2,CASSDVGQGKGDYGYTF
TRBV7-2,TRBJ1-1,CASSFAPPFTEAFF
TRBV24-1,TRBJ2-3,CATSAVDTQYF
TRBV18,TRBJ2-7,CASSPGGLYEQYF
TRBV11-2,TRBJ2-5,CASSSRQGDRLTETQYF
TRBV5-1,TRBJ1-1,CASSDGLGTEAFF
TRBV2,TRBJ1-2,CASMVTSYGYTF
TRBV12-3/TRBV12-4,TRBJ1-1,CASSARGRTEAFF
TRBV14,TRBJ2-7,CASSQETGAGLVYEQYF
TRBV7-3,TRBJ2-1,CASSSLTNNEQFF
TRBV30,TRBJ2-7,CAWKGPGTGSYEQYF
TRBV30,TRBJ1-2,CAWSSGAGGYTF
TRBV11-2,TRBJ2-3,CASSLGLGSTDTQYF
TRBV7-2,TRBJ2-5,CASSLNGGALETQYF